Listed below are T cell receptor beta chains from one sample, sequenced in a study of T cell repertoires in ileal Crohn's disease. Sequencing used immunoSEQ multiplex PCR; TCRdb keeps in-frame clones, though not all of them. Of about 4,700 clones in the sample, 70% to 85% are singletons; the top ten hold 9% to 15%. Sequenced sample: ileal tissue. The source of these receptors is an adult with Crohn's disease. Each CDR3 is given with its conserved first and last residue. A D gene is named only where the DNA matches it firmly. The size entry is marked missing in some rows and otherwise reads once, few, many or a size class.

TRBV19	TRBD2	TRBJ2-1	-	CASRPGGATNEQFF	TGTGCCAGTAGACCCGGGGGGGCAACGAATGAGCAGTTCTTC
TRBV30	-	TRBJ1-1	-	CAWSVRVAGQAFF	TGTGCCTGGAGTGTACGGGTGGCAGGGCAAGCTTTCTTT
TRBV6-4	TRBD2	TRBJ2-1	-	CASSPAGGHNEQFF	TGTGCCAGCAGTCCAGCGGGGGGCCACAATGAGCAGTTCTTC
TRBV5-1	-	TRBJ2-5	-	CASSLLGGGEETQYF	TGCGCCAGCAGCTTGCTCGGGGGAGGTGAGGAGACCCAGTACTTC
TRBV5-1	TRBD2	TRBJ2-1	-	CASSDTSVTTYSYNEQFF	TGCGCCAGCAGCGACACTAGCGTCACAACCTACTCCTACAATGAGCAGTTCTTC
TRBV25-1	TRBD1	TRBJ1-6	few	CASSEFGQGDSPLHF	TGTGCCAGCAGTGAATTCGGACAGGGGGATTCACCCCTCCACTTT
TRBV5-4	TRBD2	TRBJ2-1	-	CASSPTRGGRFNEQFF	TGTGCCAGCAGCCCCACCCGGGGGGGCCGTTTCAATGAGCAGTTCTTC
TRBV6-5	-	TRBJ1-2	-	CASSYTLLGSYGYTF	TGTGCCAGCAGTTACACGCTTTTGGGCAGCTATGGCTACACCTTC
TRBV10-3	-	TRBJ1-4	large	CAISDGGGGKLFF	TGTGCCATCAGTGATGGAGGGGGGGGAAAACTGTTTTTT
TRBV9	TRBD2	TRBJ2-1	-	CASSVASGGTNEQFF	TGTGCCAGCAGCGTAGCTAGCGGGGGAACCAATGAGCAGTTCTTC
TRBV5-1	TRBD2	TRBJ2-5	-	CASSLVSSGGLETQYF	TGCGCCAGCAGCTTGGTGTCCAGCGGGGGGTTGGAGACCCAGTACTTC
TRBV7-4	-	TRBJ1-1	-	CASSLVQGMNTEAFF	TGTGCCAGCAGCCTGGTACAGGGAATGAACACTGAAGCTTTCTTT
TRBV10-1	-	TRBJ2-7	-	CASSPRRAYEQYF	TGCGCCAGCAGCCCGAGAAGAGCCTACGAGCAGTACTTC
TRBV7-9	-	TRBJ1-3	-	CASSLSSSGNTIYF	TGTGCCAGCAGCTTGAGTAGCTCTGGAAACACCATATATTTT